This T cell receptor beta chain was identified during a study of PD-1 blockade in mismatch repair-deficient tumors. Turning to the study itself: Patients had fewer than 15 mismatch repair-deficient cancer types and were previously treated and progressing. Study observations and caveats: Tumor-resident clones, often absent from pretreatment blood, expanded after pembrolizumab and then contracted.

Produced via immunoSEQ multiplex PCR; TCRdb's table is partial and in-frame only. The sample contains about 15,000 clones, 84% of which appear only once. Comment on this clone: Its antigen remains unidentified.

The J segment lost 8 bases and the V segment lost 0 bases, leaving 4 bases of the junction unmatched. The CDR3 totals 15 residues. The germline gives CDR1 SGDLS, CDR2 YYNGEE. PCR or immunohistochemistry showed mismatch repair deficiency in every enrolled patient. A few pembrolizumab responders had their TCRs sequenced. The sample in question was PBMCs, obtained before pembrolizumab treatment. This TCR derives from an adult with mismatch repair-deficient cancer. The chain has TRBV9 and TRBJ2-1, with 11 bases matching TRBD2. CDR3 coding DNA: TGTGCCAGCAGCGTAGTAGCGGGAGGGAGGTATGAGCAGTTCTTC. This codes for CASSVVAGGRYEQFF.